Each of the 27 T cell receptor beta chains below was sequenced from the same sample in a study of CXCR3-negative and CXCR3-positive naive CD8 T cells. The study made its TRB cDNA libraries by 5' RACE, adding UMI labels. Following a re-call of the 5' RACE reads, TCRdb has one entry per CDR3 protein and lacks DNA. In total, the table holds tens of thousands of distinct CDR3 sequences. No antigens are known for them. Regarding the study as a whole: Researchers report that CXCR3-positive naive cells carry more hydrophobic TRB CDR3s than CXCR3-negative naive cells.

The sequencing input was naive CXCR3+ CD8+ T cells from blood. Documented subset: CD45RO-CCR7+CD27+CD95- naive CD8+ T cells expressing CXCR3 (TNR3+). These receptors all stem from a human donor in good health. Some clones in this sample may be carry-over from other donors' samples.

The chain carries TRBV5-1 and TRBJ2-7. CDR1 is SGHRS and CDR2 is YFSETQ in the germline V gene. This CDR3 spans 13 amino acids. The CDR3 protein is CASSLVFGDEQYF.

This chain joins TRBV28 and TRBJ2-5; TCRdb names TRBD2, which stays unverified in the absence of DNA. The CDR3 has 16 amino acids. Germline CDR1 MDHEN, CDR2 SYDVKM. This CDR3 is CASSLSLEDPQETQYF.

The chain couples TRBV28 to TRBJ2-1; TCRdb's D call of TRBD1 is untestable without DNA. This CDR3 is built from 15 residues. Germline V gene lookup returns CDR1 MDHEN and CDR2 SYDVKM. CDR3: CASNGDSSLYNEQFF.

The chain couples TRBV4-3 to TRBJ2-1; TCRdb's D call, TRBD2, is unchecked because there is no DNA. Per the germline V gene, CDR1 is LGHNA and CDR2 is YSLEER. There are 17 residues in the CDR3. CDR3 region: CASSQARGLAGGNEQFF.

The chain's CDR3 is CASFSRAEWFF. The chain has TRBV19 and TRBJ2-1; TCRdb's assignment of TRBD1 cannot be checked, as there is no DNA. The CDR3 spans 11 residues. Germline V gene sequence: CDR1 LNHDA, CDR2 SQIVND (reference sequence).

The V call is TRBV4-1, the J call TRBJ2-3; TCRdb lists TRBD2, though no DNA is available to test this call. CDR1 is MGHRA, CDR2 YSYEKL, per germline. The CDR3 runs 15 residues. The CDR3 here is CASSPVGSPSDTQYF.

This chain links TRBV29-1 with TRBJ2-3; no DNA is available, so the TRBD2 call from TCRdb remains unchecked. The CDR3 contains 15 residues. Germline-derived CDR1 and CDR2 are SQVTM and ANQGSEA. The CDR3 loop reads CSVDALADLPWGQYF.

The chain is built from TRBV9 and TRBJ2-1; TCRdb proposes TRBD2, but this gene call is untestable without DNA. CDR1 SGDLS and CDR2 YYNGEE come from the germline V gene. The CDR3 is 13 amino acids. The CDR3 sequence: CASLGENNNEQFF.

CDR3: CASSQELWLNTEAFF. The chain is built from TRBV4-1 and TRBJ1-1. Germline V lookup: CDR1 MGHRA, CDR2 YSYEKL. The CDR3 contains 15 residues.

The chain employs TRBV7-9 and TRBJ2-1; there is no DNA to check the TCRdb D call of TRBD1. Germline V CDR1 and CDR2: SEHNR, FQNEAQ (reference sequence). The CDR3 is 13 residues long. CDR3 amino acids: CASSPKGWGEQFF.

J is TRBJ2-6 and V is TRBV28; TCRdb lists TRBD1, though no DNA is available to test this call. CDR1 is MDHEN and CDR2 is SYDVKM in the germline V gene. The CDR3 is 18 residues long. CDR3 loop: CASSFLFRVYSGANVLTF.

The rearrangement joins TRBV19 to TRBJ2-1; TCRdb selects TRBD1, and the lack of DNA leaves this call unchecked. The germline V gene has CDR1 LNHDA and CDR2 SQIVND (reference sequence). The CDR3 has 17 amino acids. The CDR3 region is CASSIWAGTGSYNEQFF.

The chain joins TRBV5-1 to TRBJ1-2; the D call from TCRdb, TRBD1, cannot be confirmed without DNA. From germline, CDR1 is SGHRS and CDR2 YFSETQ. CDR3 size: 13 residues. This CDR3 reads CASSLITGGGYTF.

CDR3 loop: CASSTVPVYGYTF. The rearrangement joins TRBV3-1 to TRBJ1-2; lacking DNA, the TRBD1 call made by TCRdb goes unchecked. The CDR3 is made up of 13 amino acids. Germline V gene data show CDR1 as LGHDT and CDR2 as YNNKEL (reference sequence).

The chain links TRBV29-1 to TRBJ2-2; the D gene TCRdb calls, TRBD1, cannot be checked with no DNA. CDR3 size: 13 residues. Germline V gives CDR1 SQVTM, CDR2 ANQGSEA. CDR3 sequence: CSAEQGNTGELFF.

The rearrangement links TRBV5-6 to TRBJ2-5; the D call from TCRdb, TRBD1, cannot be confirmed without DNA. The CDR3 loop spans 17 amino acids. Per the germline V gene, CDR1 is SGHDT and CDR2 is YYEEEE. CDR3 loop: CASSLSGTGGYQETQYF.

The chain joins TRBV7-9 to TRBJ1-6; as DNA is missing, the TRBD1 call by TCRdb cannot be tested. Germline values: CDR1 SEHNR, CDR2 FQNEAQ (reference sequence). The CDR3 has 16 residues. Here the CDR3 reads CASDPERGLGNSPLHF.

J is TRBJ2-1 and V is TRBV6-2 or TRBV6-3; TCRdb's D call, TRBD1, is unchecked because there is no DNA. The CDR3 loop spans 14 amino acids. Looked up from germline, CDR1 is MNHEY and CDR2 is SVGEGT. This CDR3 is CASSYRGAEDEQFF.

V usage is TRBV15 and J usage is TRBJ1-5; TCRdb outputs TRBD1, but without DNA this stays unchecked. This CDR3 has 15 amino acids. Looked up from germline, CDR1 is LNHNV and CDR2 is YYDKDF (reference sequence). The CDR3 loop reads CATSSRGGEFQPQHF.

The chain is built from TRBV20-1 and TRBJ2-5; as DNA is missing, the TRBD2 call by TCRdb cannot be tested. The germline gives CDR1 DFQATT, CDR2 SNEGSKA (reference sequence). The CDR3 sequence is 15 residues long. The CDR3 reads CSARGGGGDQETQYF.

This CDR3 is CASSGTLDEQYF. V gene TRBV10-2 combines with J gene TRBJ2-7. Germline assignment: CDR1 WSHSY and CDR2 SAAADI. The CDR3 contains 12 residues.

The V and J genes are TRBV29-1 and TRBJ2-1; with no DNA, the TCRdb D assignment of TRBD1 cannot be verified. This CDR3 is built from 13 residues. The germline V gene has CDR1 SQVTM and CDR2 ANQGSEA. This chain's CDR3 is CSAGQGAPNEQFF.

The chain recombines TRBV6-4 with TRBJ2-3; TCRdb names TRBD1, which stays unverified in the absence of DNA. CDR1 and CDR2 from the germline V gene are MRHNA and SNTAGT. The CDR3 is made up of 15 amino acids. The CDR3 loop reads CASSAGTGGADTQYF.

The chain links TRBV7-3 to TRBJ2-3; the TRBD1 assignment by TCRdb is unverifiable without DNA. The CDR3 loop spans 17 amino acids. Germline CDR1 and CDR2: SGHTA and FQGTGA. This CDR3 is CASSSKPTGLTTDTQYF.

The chain employs TRBV29-1 and TRBJ2-3; the D call from TCRdb, TRBD1, cannot be confirmed without DNA. CDR1 is SQVTM, CDR2 ANQGSEA, per germline. This CDR3 region has 15 residues. CDR3 residues: CSVETGGFPTDTQYF.

This chain connects TRBV6-2 or TRBV6-3 to TRBJ1-2. The CDR3 sequence is 13 residues long. Per the germline V gene, CDR1 is MNHEY and CDR2 is SVGEGT. CDR3 in amino acids: CASSYTDNYGYTF.

This chain joins TRBV28 and TRBJ1-5; TCRdb indicates TRBD1, and absent DNA this call remains unverified. CDR1 MDHEN and CDR2 SYDVKM come from the germline V gene. The CDR3 contains 14 residues. CDR3 amino acids: CASSRQVSNQPQHF.